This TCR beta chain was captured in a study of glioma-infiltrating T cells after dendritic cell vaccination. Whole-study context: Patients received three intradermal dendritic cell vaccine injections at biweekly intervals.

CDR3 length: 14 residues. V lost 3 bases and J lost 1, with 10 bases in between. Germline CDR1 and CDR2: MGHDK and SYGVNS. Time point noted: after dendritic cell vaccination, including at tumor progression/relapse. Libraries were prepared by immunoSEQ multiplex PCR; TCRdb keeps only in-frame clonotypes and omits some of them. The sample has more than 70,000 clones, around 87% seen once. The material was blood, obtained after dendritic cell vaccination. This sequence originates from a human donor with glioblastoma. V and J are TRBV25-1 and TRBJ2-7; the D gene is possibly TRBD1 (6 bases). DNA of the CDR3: TGTGCCAGCAGTGAGGGACATAAATCCTACGAGCAGTACTTC. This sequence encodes CASSEGHKSYEQYF.